This TCR beta chain was sequenced during a study of blood T cells in healthy people across ages. V shed 3 bases and J 5 bases; nucleotides not matched to a gene: 3. Per the germline V gene, CDR1 is SGHVS and CDR2 is FNYEAQ. The CDR3 has 13 residues. Study observations and caveats: Donor CMV infection status was unknown, possibly confounding age-related changes in expanded clonotypes.

Per-sample PBMC isolation yielded at least 7 million cells. Combining a sample-barcoded 5' primer with a J-beta primer mix, a second PCR ran for about 6 to 11 cycles. Each CDR3 protein is one row after TCRdb ran MiXCR on the 5' RACE reads. The table includes about 1.6 million distinct CDR3 sequences, about 32% detected once. This clonotype was counted between two and nine times. Its specificity is not known. The sample was blood. This TCR came from a woman in her twenties or thirties in good health. The genes are TRBV7-6 and TRBJ2-7, with 8 nucleotides matching TRBD1. The CDR3 DNA reads as TGTGCCAGCAGCTTCGACAGGGGAAACGAGCAGTACTTC. Amino acid sequence: CASSFDRGNEQYF.